This T cell receptor (beta chain) was identified during a study of blood T cell repertoires in COVID-19. The overall study: Sites in the United States, Italy and Spain provided acute and convalescent COVID-19 samples. PBMCs, B-cell-depleted T cells, or T cells were the source of the cDNA or gDNA that made up the material.

Authors' data handling: Amplification with reference gene primers provided the estimates of nucleated cell counts. Libraries were prepared by immunoSEQ multiplex PCR; TCRdb keeps only in-frame clonotypes and omits some of them. The V and J calls and clone size were taken over from that table, and D and trimming were inferred from the DNA. The table lists roughly 100,000 clones, around 93% of them singletons, with about 1.8% in the top ten. The germline CDR1 and CDR2 sequences are LNHDA and SQIVND (reference sequence). CDR3 length: 15 residues. V lost 7 bases and J lost 1; bases outside the gene matches: 7.

Sequenced input: peripheral blood. This clonotype originated in a human donor with active COVID-19. The donor label of this sample is uncertain. J is TRBJ1-1 and V is TRBV19; 9 bases are shared with TRBD1. CDR3 loop: CASNLPGQGNTEAFF. CDR3 DNA: TGTGCCAGTAATCTTCCGGGACAGGGGAACACTGAAGCTTTCTTT. The whole variable domain, filled in from reference TRBV19 and TRBJ1-1, reads DGGITQSPKYLFRKEGQNVTLSCEQNLNHDAMYWYRQDPGQGLRLIYYSQIVNDFQKGDIAEGYSVSREKKESFPLTVTSAQKNPTAFYLCASNLPGQGNTEAFFGQGTRLTVV.